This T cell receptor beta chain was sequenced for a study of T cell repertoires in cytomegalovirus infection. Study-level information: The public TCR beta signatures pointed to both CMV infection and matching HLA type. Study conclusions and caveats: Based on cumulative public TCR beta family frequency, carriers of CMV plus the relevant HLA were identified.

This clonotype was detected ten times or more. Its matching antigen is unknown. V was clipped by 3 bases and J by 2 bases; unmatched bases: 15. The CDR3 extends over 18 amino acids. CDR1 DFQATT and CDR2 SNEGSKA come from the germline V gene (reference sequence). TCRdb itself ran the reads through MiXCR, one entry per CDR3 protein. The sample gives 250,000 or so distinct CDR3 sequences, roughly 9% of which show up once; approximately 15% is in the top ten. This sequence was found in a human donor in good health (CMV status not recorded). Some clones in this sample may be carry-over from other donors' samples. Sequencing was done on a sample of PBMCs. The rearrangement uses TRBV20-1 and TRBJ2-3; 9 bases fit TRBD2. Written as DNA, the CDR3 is TGCAGTGCTAGTAAACCCCCGACTAGCGGATCACACACAGATACGCAGTATTTT. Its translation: CSASKPPTSGSHTDTQYF.